Presented here are 31 T cell receptor beta chains from one specimen sequenced in a study of blood T cells in healthy people across ages. Then a second PCR, running roughly 6 to 11 cycles, was carried out with a sample-barcoded 5' primer and a J-beta primer mix. TCRdb called the 5' RACE reads again in MiXCR, with one record for every CDR3 protein. This table has 730,000 or so distinct CDR3 sequences, around 40% appearing once. The specimen sequenced was blood. These receptors all come from a woman aged 55-69 years in good health.

This clonotype has a handful of counts. The chain combines TRBV9 with TRBJ2-1; 9 bases line up with TRBD2. Per the germline V gene, CDR1 is SGDLS and CDR2 is YYNGEE. With 0 bases clipped from V and 7 bases from J, the junction kept 11 bases outside the gene matches. CDR3 length: 17 residues. The CDR3 region is CASSVGIAGAAGNEQFF. CDR3 DNA: TGTGCCAGCAGCGTAGGAATAGCGGGAGCGGCCGGGAATGAGCAGTTCTTC.

Details on this clonotype: One base away lies a much larger clone, so this may be a sequencing read error. In nucleotides, the CDR3 is TGTACCATCAGTGCCGGCGGGATCGGAGATACGCAGTATTTT. Its protein is CTISAGGIGDTQYF. The rearrangement joins TRBV10-3 to TRBJ2-3; tentative D call: TRBD2 (6 bases). CDR1 ENHRY and CDR2 SYGVKD come from the germline V gene. The CDR3 is 14 residues long.

Regarding this clonotype: A much larger clone is a single base away; this may be a read error. The CDR3 DNA reads as TGTGCCAGCAGCGTAGAGCTTAGCGGGTACACAGATACGCAGTATTTT. This sequence encodes CASSVELSGYTDTQYF. The V gene is TRBV9, the J gene TRBJ2-3; 7 bases match TRBD2. Germline assignment: CDR1 SGDLS and CDR2 YYNGEE. J lost 2 bases, V lost 0 bases, and 6 bases had no gene match. CDR3 length equals 16 residues.

The chain uses TRBV6-1 and TRBJ1-2; D perhaps matches TRBD1 (5 bases). Per the germline V gene, CDR1 is MNHNS and CDR2 is SASEGT. The CDR3 consists of 14 residues. With 6 bases removed from V and 7 bases from J, the gap between germline ends came to 18 bases. The CDR3 DNA is TGTGCCAGCAGCAATGAAGCAGGGATTGGTGGCTACACCTTC. Translating gives CASSNEAGIGGYTF.

This clonotype turned up a few times. V usage is TRBV5-5 and J usage is TRBJ2-7; D unclear. This CDR3 is 17 amino acids long. V lost 1 base to trimming and J lost 2 bases, with 19 bases between them. CDR1 and CDR2 from the germline V gene are SGHKS and YYEKEE (reference sequence). The CDR3 region is CASSLWARPRQPYEQYF. For the CDR3, the DNA is TGTGCCAGCAGCTTGTGGGCGCGGCCCCGCCAACCCTACGAGCAGTACTTC.

This clonotype was seen at least ten times. The V call is TRBV7-3, the J call TRBJ2-1; 10 bases map to TRBD1. With V trimmed by 5 bases and J by 7 bases, 8 bases remained unmatched. The germline CDR1 and CDR2 sequences are SGHTA and FQGTGA. This CDR3 region has 15 residues. This CDR3 reads CASSAGTGALNEQFF. The CDR3 DNA reads as TGTGCCAGCAGCGCCGGGACAGGGGCTTTGAATGAGCAGTTCTTC.

This clonotype was picked up many times. The rearrangement links TRBV5-1 to TRBJ2-3, with D perhaps matching TRBD1 or TRBD2 (5 bases each). V lost 0 bases, J lost 6 bases, and 11 bases lay in between. This CDR3 region has 14 residues. Germline CDR1 is SGHRS and CDR2 is YFSETQ. The CDR3 loop is CASSLDGTTDTQYF. CDR3 in DNA: TGCGCCAGCAGCTTGGACGGGACCACCGATACGCAGTATTTT.

This clonotype was seen a single time. A junction end diverges from the germline sequence, so it may reflect a read error. This chain uses TRBV7-6 with TRBJ2-3; perhaps D is TRBD1 or TRBD2 (5 bases each). The CDR3 is 14 amino acids. The V gene's germline CDR1 is SGHVS and CDR2 FNYEAQ. CDR3 sequence (DNA): TGTGCCAGCAGTCCCGGGGCGCGCACAGATGCGCAGTATTTT. Amino acids: CASSPGARTDAQYF.

This clonotype was detected ten times or more. The V gene is TRBV10-3, the J gene TRBJ2-7; D could derive from TRBD1 or TRBD2 (7 bases each). Germline loops: CDR1 ENHRY, CDR2 SYGVKD. V lost 6 bases and J lost 1, with 19 bases in between. This CDR3 has 16 amino acids. The CDR3 DNA sequence: TGTGCCATCAGAATAGGGCAGGGGGGGGGATCCTACGAGCAGTACTTC. The encoded protein is CAIRIGQGGGSYEQYF.

In its sample, this clonotype was seen many times. The V call is TRBV6-6, the J call TRBJ2-5; tentative D call: TRBD2 (7 bases). Deletions cut 4 bases from V and 1 base from J, with 10 bases between. Germline loops: CDR1 MNHNY, CDR2 SVGAGI (reference sequence). The CDR3 is made up of 14 amino acids. CDR3 DNA: TGTGCCAGCAGTTGGGCGGGGGCCCAAGAGACCCAGTACTTC. Protein product: CASSWAGAQETQYF.

As DNA, the CDR3 is TGTGCCAGTAATCCGGGACTAGCGGACCACTCCTACAATGAGCAGTTCTTC. The encoded protein is CASNPGLADHSYNEQFF. The chain combines TRBV19 with TRBJ2-1; the match to TRBD2 covers 11 bases. V was clipped by 7 bases and J by 0 bases; unmatched bases: 8. Looked up from germline, CDR1 is LNHDA and CDR2 is SQIVND (reference sequence). The CDR3 is 17 amino acids.

This clonotype was counted a few times. The rearrangement links TRBV7-9 to TRBJ2-2, with 9 bases aligning to TRBD2. The CDR3 totals 17 residues. The V gene end was trimmed by 5 bases and the J gene end by 6 bases; junction bases not matched to a gene: 13. CDR1 is SEHNR, CDR2 FQNEAQ, per germline (reference sequence). The chain's CDR3 is CASSPARLAGSAGELFF. In DNA form, the CDR3 reads TGTGCCAGCAGCCCCGCGCGGCTAGCGGGATCCGCCGGGGAGCTGTTTTTT. Drawing the rest from reference TRBV7-9 and TRBJ2-2, the complete variable domain is DTGVSQNPRHKITKRGQNVTFRCDPISEHNRLYWYRQTLGQGPEFLTYFQNEAQLEKSRLLSDRFSAERPKGSFSTLEIQRTEQGDSAMYLCASSPARLAGSAGELFFGEGSRLTVL.

The CDR3 DNA follows: TGTGCCAGCAGCTTACGTTTTAGGGGGCCGTGGGAGACCCAGTACTTC. Its translation: CASSLRFRGPWETQYF. The V and J genes are TRBV7-2 and TRBJ2-5; 7 bases agree with TRBD1. Germline-derived CDR1 and CDR2 are SGHTA and FQGNSA. This CDR3 has 16 amino acids. Trimming removed 2 bases from V and 5 bases from J; junction bases left unmatched: 11.

This clonotype was picked up a small number of times. The V and J genes are TRBV20-1 and TRBJ2-1, with a tentative D call TRBD2 (6 bases). With 3 bases removed from V and 8 bases from J, the gap between germline ends came to 23 bases. The CDR3 is 16 residues long. Germline V gives CDR1 DFQATT, CDR2 SNEGSKA (reference sequence). CDR3 sequence: CSASQFVEEGQYEQFF. The CDR3 DNA is TGCAGTGCTAGCCAGTTCGTCGAGGAGGGCCAATATGAGCAGTTCTTC.

In this sample, this clonotype turned up a few times. The chain carries TRBV5-1 and TRBJ2-7, with 7 bases that match TRBD2. The ends lost 2 bases at V and 0 bases at J; junction bases unmatched: 14. This CDR3 has 18 amino acids. CDR1 is SGHRS and CDR2 is YFSETQ in the germline V gene. The CDR3 DNA reads as TGCGCCAGCAGCTTTCTAAAGGTTGGCGGGAGAAGCTCCTACGAGCAGTACTTC. It translates to CASSFLKVGGRSSYEQYF.

This clonotype appeared a few times. This chain joins TRBV27 and TRBJ2-5; D tentatively fits TRBD1 or TRBD2 (5 bases each). CDR3 length: 16 amino acids. Trimming pared 2 bases from V and 0 bases from J, leaving 13 bases between. From germline, CDR1 is MNHEY and CDR2 SMNVEV (reference sequence). The CDR3 coding sequence is TGTGCCAGCAGTTTAAGGGTGGGACCGGACCAAGAGACCCAGTACTTC. Residues: CASSLRVGPDQETQYF.

The J gene is TRBJ1-2, the V gene TRBV24-1; D ambiguous. From germline, CDR1 is KGHDR and CDR2 SFDVKD. V lost 1 base and J 2 bases, leaving 7 bases between the germline ends. This CDR3 comprises 14 residues. The CDR3 protein is CATSDLSGNYGYTF. The CDR3 bases are TGTGCCACCAGTGATTTATCGGGGAACTATGGCTACACCTTC.

This clonotype was seen at least ten times. The chain has TRBV5-1 and TRBJ2-1; D remains unclear. Trimming pared 0 bases from V and 7 bases from J, leaving 11 bases between. The CDR3 extends over 14 amino acids. Germline assignment: CDR1 SGHRS and CDR2 YFSETQ. The CDR3 DNA is TGCGCCAGCAGCTTGGAGGGCCGATATAATGAGCAGTTCTTC. Protein product: CASSLEGRYNEQFF.

This clonotype was counted many times. V gene TRBV5-1 combines with J gene TRBJ2-6; possibly TRBD1 or TRBD2 for D (5 bases each). Germline V gives CDR1 SGHRS, CDR2 YFSETQ. CDR3 length: 14 amino acids. Trimming took off 2 bases at V and 4 bases at J, with 7 bases between the two ends. The CDR3 reads CASSFRDGANVLTF. The CDR3 DNA is TGCGCCAGCAGCTTTCGGGACGGGGCCAACGTCCTGACTTTC.

The CDR3 nucleotides read TGTGCCAGCAGCTTCAACCGGGACAGCAATCAGCCCCAGCATTTT. Translation gives CASSFNRDSNQPQHF. The rearrangement joins TRBV7-8 to TRBJ1-5; D may be TRBD1 (5 bases). The V end was cut by 3 bases, the J end by 1 base, with 10 bases between. This CDR3 has 15 amino acids. Germline CDR1 is SGHVS and CDR2 is FQNEAQ.

The chain links TRBV10-1 to TRBJ2-3; 10 bases align to TRBD2. The V and J ends lost 0 bases and 1 base, in that order; junction bases with no gene match: 7. Germline CDR1 and CDR2: WNHNN and SYGVQD (reference sequence). The CDR3 sequence is 18 residues long. The CDR3: CASSESTSGASRTDTQYF. For the CDR3, the DNA is TGCGCCAGCAGTGAGTCAACTAGCGGGGCCTCCCGCACAGATACGCAGTATTTT.

As to this clonotype: Possible read error: a much larger clone is one base away. The V call is TRBV29-1, the J call TRBJ2-3; D might be TRBD1 (6 bases). V dropped 4 bases and J dropped 2 bases, with 10 bases sitting between them. Germline V CDR1 and CDR2: SQVTM, ANQGSEA. This CDR3 has 13 amino acids. CDR3 bases: TGCAGCGTTGTGGACAGCGACACAGATACGCAGTATTTT. It is translated as CSVVDSDTDTQYF.

The CDR3 spells CASSLGAWDQYF. The CDR3, as DNA: TGTGCCAGCAGCCTCGGGGCTTGGGACCAGTACTTC. The V call is TRBV7-2, the J call TRBJ2-5; the D call may be TRBD1 or TRBD2 (5 bases each). CDR3 length equals 12 residues. Germline V gene sequence: CDR1 SGHTA, CDR2 FQGNSA. V lost 5 bases and J lost 10, with 14 bases in between.

Remarks on this clonotype: An end of the junction differs from the germline gene, which may be a read error. This rearrangement joins TRBV4-2 to TRBJ1-4; 7 bases align to TRBD1. The CDR3 extends over 15 amino acids. The germline V gene encodes CDR1 LGHNA and CDR2 YNFKEQ. The CDR3 loop reads CASCQEGARHEKLFF. The CDR3 DNA reads TGTGCCAGCTGCCAAGAGGGGGCGCGTCATGAAAAACTGTTTTTT.

The rearrangement joins TRBV12-3 or TRBV12-4 to TRBJ2-1; D perhaps matches TRBD2 (6 bases). Trimming took 6 bases from V and 11 from J, leaving 14 bases between them. This CDR3 comprises 12 residues. CDR3 DNA sequence: TGTGCCAGCAGCCCACCCGGCGGGAAGCAGTTCTTC. Its translation is CASSPPGGKQFF.

Worth noting for this clonotype: A read error is possible here, since a much larger clone lies one base away. The chain combines TRBV28 with TRBJ1-1, with D hard to call. CDR3 length equals 14 residues. Germline CDR1 reads MDHEN; CDR2 reads SYDVKM. CDR3 nucleotides: TGTGCCGGCAGTTTCCGGATTGGGAACACTGAAGCTTTCTTT. It codes for CAGSFRIGNTEAFF.

CDR3 sequence: CASSLWTGNTIYF. The CDR3, as DNA: TGTGCCAGCAGCTTGTGGACTGGAAACACCATATATTTT. This chain joins TRBV7-9 and TRBJ1-3; D uncertain. Trimming left V 3 bases short and J 2 bases short, with 5 bases between. Germline assignment: CDR1 SEHNR and CDR2 FQNEAQ (reference sequence). The CDR3 covers 13 residues.

This clonotype was detected a few times. The V gene is TRBV15, the J gene TRBJ1-5; D is unclear. Germline loops: CDR1 LNHNV, CDR2 YYDKDF (reference sequence). Trimming shortened V by 3 bases and J by 7 bases, and 22 bases separated the two germline ends. The CDR3 spans 17 residues. The chain's CDR3 is CATSSGSTTVTLQPQHF. In DNA, the CDR3 is TGTGCCACCAGCAGCGGATCCACTACGGTCACTCTCCAGCCCCAGCATTTT. Variable domain in full (rest from reference TRBV15 and TRBJ1-5): DAMVIQNPRYQVTQFGKPVTLSCSQTLNHNVMYWYQQKSSQAPKLLFHYYDKDFNNEADTPDNFQSRRPNTSFCFLDIRSPGLGDTAMYLCATSSGSTTVTLQPQHFGDGTRLSIL.

J is TRBJ1-1 and V is TRBV12-3 or TRBV12-4; no reliable D call. This CDR3 is built from 14 residues. The germline V and J ends were trimmed by 3 bases and 3 bases, with 11 bases remaining between them. The CDR3 region has the DNA TGTGCCAGCAGTTTTGAAGGAACCCACACTGAAGCTTTCTTT. This encodes CASSFEGTHTEAFF.

The chain links TRBV6-2 or TRBV6-3 to TRBJ2-7; perhaps TRBD1 as D (5 bases). The V and J ends lost 2 bases and 0 bases respectively, with 14 bases between them. The germline gives CDR1 MNHEY, CDR2 SVGEGT. The CDR3 covers 16 residues. The CDR3 loop is CASSYNPRESSYEQYF. DNA for the CDR3: TGTGCCAGCAGTTACAACCCCAGGGAAAGCTCCTACGAGCAGTACTTC.

The chain couples TRBV5-1 to TRBJ2-3; D might be TRBD1 (6 bases). Trimming pared 6 bases from V and 2 bases from J, leaving 19 bases between. CDR1 and CDR2 from the germline V gene are SGHRS and YFSETQ. The CDR3 is 16 amino acids. This chain's CDR3 is CASTKRGGPPTDTQYF. CDR3 coding DNA: TGCGCCAGCACCAAAAGAGGGGGTCCTCCCACAGATACGCAGTATTTT.